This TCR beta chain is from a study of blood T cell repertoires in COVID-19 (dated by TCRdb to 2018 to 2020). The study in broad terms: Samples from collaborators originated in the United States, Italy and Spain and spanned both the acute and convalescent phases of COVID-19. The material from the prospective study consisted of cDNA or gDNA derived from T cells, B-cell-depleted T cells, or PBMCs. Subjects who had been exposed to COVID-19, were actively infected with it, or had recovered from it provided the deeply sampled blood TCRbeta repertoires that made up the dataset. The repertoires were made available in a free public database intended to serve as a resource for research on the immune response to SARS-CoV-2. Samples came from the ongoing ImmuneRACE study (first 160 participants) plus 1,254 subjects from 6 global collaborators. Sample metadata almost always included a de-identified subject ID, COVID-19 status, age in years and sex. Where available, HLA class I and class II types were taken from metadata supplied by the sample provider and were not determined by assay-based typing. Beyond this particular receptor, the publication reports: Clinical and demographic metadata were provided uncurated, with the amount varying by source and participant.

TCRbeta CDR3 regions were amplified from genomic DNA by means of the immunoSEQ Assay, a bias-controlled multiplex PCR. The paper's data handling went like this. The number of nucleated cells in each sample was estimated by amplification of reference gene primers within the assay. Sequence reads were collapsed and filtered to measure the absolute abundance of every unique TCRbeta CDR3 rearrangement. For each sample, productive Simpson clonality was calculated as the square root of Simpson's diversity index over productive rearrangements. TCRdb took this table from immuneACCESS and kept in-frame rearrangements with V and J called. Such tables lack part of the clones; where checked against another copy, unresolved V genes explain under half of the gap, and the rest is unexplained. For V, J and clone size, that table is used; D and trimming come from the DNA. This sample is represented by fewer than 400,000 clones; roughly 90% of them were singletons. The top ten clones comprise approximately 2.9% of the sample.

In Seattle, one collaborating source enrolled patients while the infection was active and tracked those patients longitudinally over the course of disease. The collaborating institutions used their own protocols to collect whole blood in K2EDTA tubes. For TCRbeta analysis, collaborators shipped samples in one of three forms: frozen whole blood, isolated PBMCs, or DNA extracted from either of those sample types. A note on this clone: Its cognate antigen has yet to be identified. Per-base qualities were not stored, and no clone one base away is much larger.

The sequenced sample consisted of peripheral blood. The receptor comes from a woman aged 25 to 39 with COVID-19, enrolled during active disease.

CDR3 protein: CASSLQGSRDTQYF. The nucleotides are TGTGCCAGCAGCTTACAGGGGTCGAGAGATACGCAGTATTTT. Here the chain combines TRBV7-8 and TRBJ2-3; a weak D assignment points to TRBD1 (6 bases agree). The germline V gene supplies CDR1 SGHVS and CDR2 FQNEAQ. V is pared back by 2 bases and J by 5 bases, with 11 bases lying between the germline termini. The CDR3 sequence holds 14 residues, the cysteine and phenylalanine included. This entry keeps only the CDR3 DNA: 42 bases, framed from base 1.